This passage covers 5 T cell receptor beta chains from one sample sequenced in a study of T-cell memory formation after mild COVID-19. MiXCR, applied by TCRdb to the 5' RACE reads, yields one record per CDR3 protein. The table records roughly 80,000 distinct CDR3 sequences, 11% to 15% of them present only once. The sequencing sample was made of PBMCs or a T cell subset sorted from them (not recorded which). The receptors originated from an adult woman who had mild COVID-19 (a few samples of this study predate the infection). Cell type and time point are not known.

This rearrangement joins TRBV7-9 to TRBJ2-1, with D perhaps being TRBD1 or TRBD2 (5 bases each). V dropped 7 bases and J dropped 7 bases, with 20 bases sitting between them. There are 15 residues in the CDR3. Germline-derived CDR1 and CDR2 are SEHNR and FQNEAQ (reference sequence). The CDR3 is CASTSPEEKGNEQFF. In nucleotides, the CDR3 is TGTGCCAGCACCTCCCCGGAGGAGAAGGGGAATGAGCAGTTCTTC.

The genes are TRBV15 and TRBJ2-4, with TRBD1 as a possible D gene (6 bases). There are 13 residues in the CDR3. The germline V and J ends were trimmed by 6 bases and 8 bases, with 14 bases remaining between them. In germline, CDR1 is LNHNV, CDR2 YYDKDF (reference sequence). CDR3 bases: TGTGCCACCAGAGGCGAAGGGGGTGACATTCAGTACTTC. Translating it yields CATRGEGGDIQYF.

The genes are TRBV20-1 and TRBJ1-2, with TRBD1 as a possible D gene (5 bases). CDR3 length: 13 residues. CDR1 and CDR2 from the germline V gene are DFQATT and SNEGSKA (reference sequence). With 0 bases removed from V and 8 bases from J, the gap between germline ends came to 13 bases. The CDR3 DNA sequence: TGCAGTGCTAGAGATTTGGCGGGGCAAGGCTACACCTTC. It is translated as CSARDLAGQGYTF.

This clonotype was seen more than once but under ten times. The V gene is TRBV7-9, the J gene TRBJ2-5, with 7 bases lining up with TRBD1. Germline CDR1 is SEHNR and CDR2 is FQNEAQ (reference sequence). This CDR3 contains 14 residues. Losses at the gene ends were 2 bases for V and 3 bases for J; bases not matched to a gene: 3. CDR3 amino acids: CASSLLQGKETQYF. In DNA form, the CDR3 reads TGTGCCAGCAGCTTACTACAGGGGAAAGAGACCCAGTACTTC.

The chain carries TRBV30 and TRBJ2-3; no clear D. Deletions cut 0 bases from V and 5 bases from J, with 12 bases between. The CDR3 runs 14 residues. Germline-derived CDR1 and CDR2 are GTSNPN and SVGIG (reference sequence). Here the CDR3 reads CAWSVSPSGDTQYF. CDR3 nucleotides: TGTGCCTGGAGTGTGTCCCCTTCGGGAGATACGCAGTATTTT. The whole variable domain, remainder taken from reference TRBV30 and TRBJ2-3, is SQTIHQWPATLVQPVGSPLSLECTVEGTSNPNLYWYRQAAGRGLQLLFYSVGIGQISSEVPQNLSASRPQDRQFILSSKKLLLSDSGFYLCAWSVSPSGDTQYFGPGTRLTVL.